Shown below are 25 T cell receptor beta chains from a single sample sequenced in a study of blood T cell repertoires in COVID-19. Assay: immunoSEQ multiplex PCR; the TCRdb copy retains only in-frame clones and omits some. The sample lists hundreds of thousands of clones; 75% to 90% were seen once. The sequenced material came from PBMCs or T cells enriched from blood (not recorded which). Receptors originate from a woman between 25 and 40 years old who had recovered from COVID-19.

The chain carries TRBV28 and TRBJ2-3; D remains ambiguous. The CDR3 is made up of 14 amino acids. Per the germline V gene, CDR1 is MDHEN and CDR2 is SYDVKM. Trimming cost V 2 bases and J 0 bases, with 6 bases left between them. The CDR3 bases are TGTGCCAGCAGTTTAGTACAGAGCACAGATACGCAGTATTTT. This gives the protein CASSLVQSTDTQYF. Looking up the rest from reference TRBV28 and TRBJ2-3 gives the full variable domain: DVKVTQSSRYLVKRTGEKVFLECVQDMDHENMFWYRQDPGLGLRLIYFSYDVKMKEKGDIPEGYSVSREKKERFSLILESASTNQTSMYLCASSLVQSTDTQYFGPGTRLTVL.

This rearrangement joins TRBV4-1 to TRBJ1-2, with D hard to call. V lost 3 bases and J lost 3, with 23 bases in between. Germline assignment: CDR1 MGHRA and CDR2 YSYEKL. The CDR3 covers 18 residues. The chain's CDR3 is CASSHPYETGSTDYGYTF. CDR3 bases: TGCGCCAGCAGCCACCCATACGAAACGGGGTCCACGGACTATGGCTACACCTTC.

V usage is TRBV14 and J usage is TRBJ1-1; weak D call: TRBD1 (5 bases). Trimming removed 0 bases at V and 4 bases at J, with 9 bases between. Germline CDR1 reads SGHDN; CDR2 reads FVKESK. CDR3 length equals 14 residues. Here the CDR3 DNA reads TGTGCCAGCAGCCAAGATAGACAGAGCACTGAAGCTTTCTTT. This gives the protein CASSQDRQSTEAFF.

The V and J genes are TRBV5-4 and TRBJ2-5; no clear D. This CDR3 spans 12 amino acids. The germline V gene encodes CDR1 SGHNT and CDR2 YYREEE (reference sequence). V was clipped by 3 bases and J by 5 bases, with 8 bases between them. The CDR3 coding sequence is TGTGCCAGCAGCTCGGTCGGGGAGACCCAGTACTTC. This codes for CASSSVGETQYF.

The chain combines TRBV9 with TRBJ1-1, with D perhaps matching TRBD1 (5 bases). V was pared by 0 bases and J by 4 bases, with 7 bases between. CDR3 length equals 13 residues. Germline V gives CDR1 SGDLS, CDR2 YYNGEE. CDR3 bases: TGTGCCAGCAGCGTAGGGGGCCGCACTGAAGCTTTCTTT. It yields the protein CASSVGGRTEAFF.

The sample holds a few counts of this clone. The chain recombines TRBV2 with TRBJ1-1; no firm D call. V was trimmed by 7 bases and J by 4 bases, leaving 13 bases between them. Germline CDR1 and CDR2: SNHLY and FYNNEI. The CDR3 runs 13 residues. CDR3: CASITREGTEAFF. As DNA, the CDR3 is TGTGCCAGCATAACACGGGAAGGCACTGAAGCTTTCTTT.

The V gene is TRBV28, the J gene TRBJ1-2, with 9 bases that match TRBD1. The CDR3 contains 15 residues. V was pared by 6 bases and J by 5 bases, with 10 bases of the junction left unmatched. The germline CDR1 and CDR2 sequences are MDHEN and SYDVKM. CDR3: CASSSYRGRWYGYTF. The DNA for the CDR3 is TGTGCCAGCAGCTCCTACAGGGGGCGCTGGTATGGCTACACCTTC.

The chain's CDR3 is CSVEALGGPNTEAFF. CDR3 nucleotides: TGCAGCGTTGAAGCCCTCGGTGGTCCGAACACTGAAGCTTTCTTT. The chain has TRBV29-1 and TRBJ1-1; unclear D gene. The germline V gene encodes CDR1 SQVTM and CDR2 ANQGSEA. Trimming took 1 base from V and 1 from J, leaving 13 bases between them. The CDR3 has 15 amino acids.

The gene calls are TRBV18 and TRBJ1-2; tentatively, D is TRBD1 (6 bases). V lost 2 bases to trimming and J lost 9 bases, with 10 bases between them. This CDR3 contains 12 residues. Germline V gene lookup returns CDR1 KGHSH and CDR2 LQKENI. In nucleotides, the CDR3 is TGTGCCAGCTCACCAGAAAGGGGGAGCTACACCTTC. Protein: CASSPERGSYTF.

The CDR3: CASSSMTGIMNTEAFF. The DNA of the CDR3 is TGTGCCAGTAGCTCCATGACAGGGATCATGAACACTGAAGCTTTCTTT. The chain is built from TRBV19 and TRBJ1-1; 7 bases line up with TRBD1. CDR1 is LNHDA, CDR2 SQIVND, per germline (reference sequence). This CDR3 has 16 amino acids. V lost 6 bases to trimming and J lost 0 bases; unmatched junction nucleotides: 10.

The gene calls are TRBV4-3 and TRBJ1-1; D remains ambiguous. The ends were cut back, 1 base at V and 6 bases at J, with 9 bases in the middle. Looked up from germline, CDR1 is LGHNA and CDR2 is YSLEER. This CDR3 has 13 amino acids. In DNA form, the CDR3 reads TGCGCCAGCAGCCAAGTTGACTGGTCTGAAGCTTTCTTT. Its protein product is CASSQVDWSEAFF.

V gene TRBV19 combines with J gene TRBJ1-5; no clear D. This CDR3 is 13 amino acids long. Trimming shortened V by 6 bases and J by 9 bases, and 15 bases separated the two germline ends. Germline values: CDR1 LNHDA, CDR2 SQIVND (reference sequence). The CDR3 sequence is CASSPGTPRPQHF. The DNA of the CDR3 is TGTGCCAGTAGCCCAGGTACGCCTCGGCCCCAGCATTTT.

This clone occurred a few times. J is TRBJ1-2 and V is TRBV5-4; TRBD1 is a possible D gene (6 bases). Per germline, CDR1 SGHNT and CDR2 YYREEE (reference sequence). This CDR3 is 16 amino acids long. The germline V and J ends were trimmed by 4 bases and 3 bases, with 19 bases remaining between them. The CDR3 bases are TGTGCCAGCAGCCTTCCTACCCAAGGGGGAGACTATGGCTACACCTTC. Its protein product is CASSLPTQGGDYGYTF. Looking up the rest from reference TRBV5-4 and TRBJ1-2 gives the full variable domain: ETGVTQSPTHLIKTRGQQVTLRCSSQSGHNTVSWYQQALGQGPQFIFQYYREEENGRGNFPPRFSGLQFPNYSSELNVNALELDDSALYLCASSLPTQGGDYGYTFGSGTRLTVV.

CDR3 protein: CASSIVGGYSNQPQHF. For the CDR3, the DNA is TGTGCCAGTAGTATAGTAGGCGGTTATAGCAATCAGCCCCAGCATTTT. This rearrangement joins TRBV19 to TRBJ1-5; no clear D gene. Per the germline V gene, CDR1 is LNHDA and CDR2 is SQIVND (reference sequence). The germline V and J ends were trimmed by 1 base and 0 bases, with 10 bases remaining between them. The CDR3 is made up of 16 amino acids.

This chain connects TRBV15 to TRBJ1-2; D gene unclear. Trimming removed 0 bases at V and 5 bases at J, with 10 bases between. Germline-derived CDR1 and CDR2 are LNHNV and YYDKDF (reference sequence). The CDR3 totals 14 residues. The CDR3 nucleotides read TGTGCCACCAGCAGAGATAAGAGGGTGTATGGCTACACCTTC. Translating it yields CATSRDKRVYGYTF. Supplemented by reference TRBV15 and TRBJ1-2, the full variable domain reads DAMVIQNPRYQVTQFGKPVTLSCSQTLNHNVMYWYQQKSSQAPKLLFHYYDKDFNNEADTPDNFQSRRPNTSFCFLDIRSPGLGDTAMYLCATSRDKRVYGYTFGSGTRLTVV.

The CDR3 DNA follows: TGTGCCAGCAGTTCGGCCGCGGGACCCTCCTACAATGAGCAGTTCTTC. Its translation is CASSSAAGPSYNEQFF. This rearrangement joins TRBV28 to TRBJ2-1; possible D gene TRBD2, 6 bases. Between the trimmed V and J ends, which lost 4 bases and 0 bases, there was a span of 13 bases. The CDR3 consists of 16 residues. CDR1 is MDHEN, CDR2 SYDVKM, per germline.

V and J are TRBV9 and TRBJ2-1; D might be TRBD1 (8 bases). The V and J ends lost 3 bases and 8 bases respectively, with 15 bases between them. This CDR3 region has 14 residues. Germline lookup yields CDR1 SGDLS and CDR2 YYNGEE. The CDR3: CASSGTGRVDEQFF. For the CDR3, the DNA is TGTGCCAGCAGCGGGACAGGGAGGGTCGATGAGCAGTTCTTC.

This chain links TRBV7-9 with TRBJ1-1; TRBD1 might be the D (6 bases). The V and J ends lost 5 bases and 5 bases respectively, with 18 bases between them. The CDR3 is 15 amino acids. Germline values: CDR1 SEHNR, CDR2 FQNEAQ (reference sequence). CDR3 sequence reads: CASSVRGGSDTEAFF. In DNA, the CDR3 is TGTGCCAGCAGCGTAAGGGGGGGCAGTGATACTGAAGCTTTCTTT.

J is TRBJ1-2 and V is TRBV28; 7 bases are shared with TRBD1. With 5 bases clipped from V and 2 bases from J, the junction kept 11 bases outside the gene matches. Germline V lookup: CDR1 MDHEN, CDR2 SYDVKM. The CDR3 loop spans 16 amino acids. CDR3 coding DNA: TGTGCCAGCAGTCCAAATTACAGGGGTGCGAACTATGGCTACACCTTC. It specifies CASSPNYRGANYGYTF.

For this clone: Other DNA variants within this sample encode the same CDR3. The rearrangement joins TRBV5-1 to TRBJ1-1; TRBD1 matches 10 bases. The V gene end was trimmed by 4 bases and the J gene end by 1 base; junction bases not matched to a gene: 1. Germline V gene sequence: CDR1 SGHRS, CDR2 YFSETQ. CDR3 length: 14 amino acids. CDR3 sequence: CASSRDRGNTEAFF. CDR3 nucleotides: TGCGCCAGCAGCCGGGACAGGGGGAACACTGAAGCTTTCTTT.

This chain joins TRBV2 and TRBJ1-1; D is unclear. Trimming stripped 8 bases from V and 6 bases from J, with 10 bases between. The CDR3 covers 11 residues. Germline CDR1 SNHLY, CDR2 FYNNEI. CDR3 in amino acids: CASPLLPEAFF. The CDR3 nucleotides read TGTGCCAGCCCTTTACTCCCTGAAGCTTTCTTT.

The genes are TRBV28 and TRBJ2-1; 13 nucleotides align to TRBD2. Trimming at V came to 5 bases and at J to 7 bases, leaving 17 bases not matched to a gene. The CDR3 has 19 amino acids. The germline V gene encodes CDR1 MDHEN and CDR2 SYDVKM. The CDR3, as DNA: TGTGCCAGCAGTGGGTTCAGACGGACTAGCGGGAGTAATCGTAATGAGCAGTTCTTC. Its protein is CASSGFRRTSGSNRNEQFF.

The chain has TRBV28 and TRBJ1-1, with D unclear. CDR1 MDHEN and CDR2 SYDVKM come from the germline V gene. Trimming pared 3 bases from V and 6 bases from J, leaving 14 bases between. This CDR3 comprises 14 residues. CDR3 residues: CASSFGVFSAEAFF. CDR3 nucleotides: TGTGCCAGCAGTTTCGGGGTATTTTCCGCTGAAGCTTTCTTT.

This clone has a single count. J is TRBJ2-1 and V is TRBV9; 9 nucleotides match TRBD1. This CDR3 spans 15 amino acids. The germline V gene has CDR1 SGDLS and CDR2 YYNGEE. The V gene end was trimmed by 4 bases and the J gene end by 6 bases; junction bases not matched to a gene: 8. The CDR3 spells CASSPRDRVVNEQFF. The CDR3 nucleotides read TGTGCCAGCAGCCCGCGGGACAGGGTCGTCAATGAGCAGTTCTTC.

The V and J genes are TRBV28 and TRBJ1-1, with D possibly being TRBD1 (6 bases). Per germline, CDR1 MDHEN and CDR2 SYDVKM. V was shortened by 1 base and J by 2 bases, with 11 bases between the two germline ends. The CDR3 covers 15 residues. The CDR3 region has the DNA TGTGCCAGCAGTTTATCCCAGGGGAGAAACACTGAAGCTTTCTTT. The encoded protein is CASSLSQGRNTEAFF.